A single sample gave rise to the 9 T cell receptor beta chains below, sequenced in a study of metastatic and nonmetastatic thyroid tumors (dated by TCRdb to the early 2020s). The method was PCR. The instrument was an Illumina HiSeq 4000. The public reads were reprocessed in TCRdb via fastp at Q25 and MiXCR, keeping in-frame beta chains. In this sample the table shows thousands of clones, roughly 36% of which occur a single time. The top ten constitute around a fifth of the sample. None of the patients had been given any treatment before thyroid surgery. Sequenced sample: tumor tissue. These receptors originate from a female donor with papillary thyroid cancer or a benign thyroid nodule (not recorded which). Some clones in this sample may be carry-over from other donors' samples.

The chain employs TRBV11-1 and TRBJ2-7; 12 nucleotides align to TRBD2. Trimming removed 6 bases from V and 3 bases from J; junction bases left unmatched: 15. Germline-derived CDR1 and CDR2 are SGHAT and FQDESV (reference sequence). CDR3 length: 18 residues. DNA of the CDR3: TGTGCCAGCAGTATTTCTCCGGGACTAGCGGGTGCTGACTACGAGCAGTACTTC. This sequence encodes CASSISPGLAGADYEQYF.

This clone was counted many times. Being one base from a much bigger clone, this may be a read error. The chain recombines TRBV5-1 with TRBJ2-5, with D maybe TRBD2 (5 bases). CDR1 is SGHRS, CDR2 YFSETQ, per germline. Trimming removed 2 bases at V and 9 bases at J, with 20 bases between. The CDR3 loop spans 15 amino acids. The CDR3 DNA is TGCGCCAGCAGCTTCGGGTCTTCTATCTTGGAGGCCCAGTACTTC. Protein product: CASSFGSSILEAQYF.

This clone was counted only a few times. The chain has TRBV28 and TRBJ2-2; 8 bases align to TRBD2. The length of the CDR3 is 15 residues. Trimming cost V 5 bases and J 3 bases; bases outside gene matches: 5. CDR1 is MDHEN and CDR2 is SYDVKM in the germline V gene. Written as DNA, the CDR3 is TGTGCCAGCAGTCTCGGGACTAGAGACACCGGGGAGCTGTTTTTT. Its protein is CASSLGTRDTGELFF.

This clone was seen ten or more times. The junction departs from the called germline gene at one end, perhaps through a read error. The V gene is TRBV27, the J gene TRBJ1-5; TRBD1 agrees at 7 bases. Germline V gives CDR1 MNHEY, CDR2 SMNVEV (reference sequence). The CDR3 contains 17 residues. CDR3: CASRLRGQSISNQPKHF. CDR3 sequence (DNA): TGTGCCAGCAGACTGAGGGGACAGTCTATTAGCAATCAGCCCAAGCATTTT.

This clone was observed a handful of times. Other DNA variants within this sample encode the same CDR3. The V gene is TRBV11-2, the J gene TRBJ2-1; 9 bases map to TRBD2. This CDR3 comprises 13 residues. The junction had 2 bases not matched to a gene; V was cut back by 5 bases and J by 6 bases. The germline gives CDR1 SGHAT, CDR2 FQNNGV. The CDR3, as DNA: TGTGCCAGCAGCGCTAGCGGGATCAATGAGCAGTTCTTC. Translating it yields CASSASGINEQFF.

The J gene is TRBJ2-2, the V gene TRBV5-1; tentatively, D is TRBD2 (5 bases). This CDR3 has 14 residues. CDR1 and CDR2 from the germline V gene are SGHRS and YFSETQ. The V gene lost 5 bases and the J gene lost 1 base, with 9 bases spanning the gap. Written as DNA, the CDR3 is TGCGCCAGCAGGGACTCTCTGAACACCGGGGAGCTGTTTTTT. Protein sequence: CASRDSLNTGELFF.

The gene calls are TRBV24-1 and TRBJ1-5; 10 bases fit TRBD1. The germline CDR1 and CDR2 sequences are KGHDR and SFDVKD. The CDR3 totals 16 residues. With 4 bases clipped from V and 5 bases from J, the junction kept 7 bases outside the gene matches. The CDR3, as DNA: TGTGCCACCAGTGAAGCAGGGACAGGGGTCCATCAGCCCCAGCATTTT. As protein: CATSEAGTGVHQPQHF.

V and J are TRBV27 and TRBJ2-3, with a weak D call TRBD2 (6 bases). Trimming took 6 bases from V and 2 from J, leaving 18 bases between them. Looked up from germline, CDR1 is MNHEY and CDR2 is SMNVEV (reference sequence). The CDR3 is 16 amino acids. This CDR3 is CASSDRFSGYTDTQYF. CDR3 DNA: TGTGCCAGCAGCGACCGATTTAGCGGTTACACAGATACGCAGTATTTT.

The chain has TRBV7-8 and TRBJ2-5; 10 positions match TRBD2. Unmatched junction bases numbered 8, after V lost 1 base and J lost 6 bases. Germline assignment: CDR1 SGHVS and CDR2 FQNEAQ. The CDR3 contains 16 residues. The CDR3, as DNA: TGTGCCAGCAGCTTAGTGGGGGGGACTAGCGTTCAGACCCAGTACTTC. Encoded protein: CASSLVGGTSVQTQYF.